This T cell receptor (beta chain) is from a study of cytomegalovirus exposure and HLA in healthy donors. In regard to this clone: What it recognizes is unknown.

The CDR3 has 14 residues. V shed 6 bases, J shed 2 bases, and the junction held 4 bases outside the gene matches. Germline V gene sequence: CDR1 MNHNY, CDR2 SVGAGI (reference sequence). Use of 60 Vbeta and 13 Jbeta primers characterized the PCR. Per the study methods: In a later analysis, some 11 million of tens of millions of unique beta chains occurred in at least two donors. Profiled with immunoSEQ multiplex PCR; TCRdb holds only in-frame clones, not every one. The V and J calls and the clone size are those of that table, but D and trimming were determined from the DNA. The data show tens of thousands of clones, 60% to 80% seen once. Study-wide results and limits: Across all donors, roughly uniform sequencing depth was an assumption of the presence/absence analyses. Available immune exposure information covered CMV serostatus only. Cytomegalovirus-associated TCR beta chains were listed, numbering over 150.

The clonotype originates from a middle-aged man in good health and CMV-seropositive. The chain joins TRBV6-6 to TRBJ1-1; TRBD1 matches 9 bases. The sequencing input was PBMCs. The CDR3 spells CASSTDRGNTEAFF. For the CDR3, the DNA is TGTGCCAGCAGCACGGACAGGGGAAACACTGAAGCTTTCTTT.